Detailed here is one TCR beta chain. These data come from a study of blood T cell repertoires in COVID-19. At the level of the study: Two negative PCRs, clearance, or symptom resolution were required of recovered Cohort 3 donors.

Germline CDR1 reads SQVTM; CDR2 reads ANQGSEA. The CDR3 is made up of 14 amino acids. V lost 5 bases and J lost 6; bases outside the gene matches: 9. Profiling relied on immunoSEQ multiplex PCR, and the TCRdb table lists in-frame clones only, not all of them. The sample shows around 200,000 clones, approximately 87% of them seen only once. The V gene is TRBV29-1, the J gene TRBJ2-1; TRBD2 matches at 8 bases. This TCR was sampled from a woman between 45 and 60 years old in a cohort exposed to, infected with or recovered from COVID-19 (not recorded which). Sequenced input: PBMCs or T cells enriched from blood (not recorded which). CDR3 nucleotides: TGCAGCGTTAGTAGGGCGGGGGGTCCCAATGAGCAGTTCTTC. Encoded protein: CSVSRAGGPNEQFF.